A single sample is the source of the 28 T cell receptor beta chains below, sequenced in a study of T cell responses to AZD1222 COVID-19 vaccine. Some clones are missing from TCRdb's copy, which holds only in-frame ones; the method was immunoSEQ multiplex PCR. Among 55,000 to 80,000 clones, over 70% were seen once, and the ten largest hold about 14%. Here the sequenced sample was peripheral blood, taken on day 0 of AZD1222 vaccination. The receptors here all came from an adult in good health.

This chain joins TRBV27 and TRBJ2-7; D not resolved. CDR3 length: 13 amino acids. CDR1 is MNHEY, CDR2 SMNVEV, per germline (reference sequence). V dropped 3 bases and J dropped 4 bases, with 10 bases sitting between them. CDR3 sequence: CASSFGQSYEQYF. CDR3 coding DNA: TGTGCCAGCAGTTTCGGTCAGTCATACGAGCAGTACTTC.

The CDR3 DNA reads as TGTGCCAGCAGTAGGACAGACACAGATACGCAGTATTTT. Its translation is CASSRTDTDTQYF. V and J are TRBV5-4 and TRBJ2-3, with D tentatively TRBD1 (6 bases). Germline lookup yields CDR1 SGHNT and CDR2 YYREEE (reference sequence). The V end was cut by 5 bases, the J end by 2 bases, with 9 bases between. This CDR3 has 13 amino acids.

This chain links TRBV18 with TRBJ1-5, with D unclear. Trimming cost V 5 bases and J 2 bases, with 19 bases left between them. This CDR3 is built from 17 residues. Germline CDR1 and CDR2: KGHSH and LQKENI. CDR3 protein: CASSSTQIYIGNQPQHF. The CDR3 DNA follows: TGTGCCAGCTCATCAACTCAAATATACATAGGCAATCAGCCCCAGCATTTT.

The chain has TRBV19 and TRBJ2-7; D might be TRBD1 (5 bases). CDR1 LNHDA and CDR2 SQIVND come from the germline V gene (reference sequence). CDR3 length: 13 residues. Between the trimmed V and J ends, which lost 10 bases and 5 bases, there was a span of 18 bases. The CDR3 nucleotides read TGTGCCATCTCCGACAGTGTAGGTAACGAGCAGTACTTC. Translated: CAISDSVGNEQYF.

The gene calls are TRBV13 and TRBJ1-6; D is uncertain. Trimming took off 2 bases at V and 9 bases at J, with 11 bases between the two ends. Germline V gene data show CDR1 as PRHDT and CDR2 as FYEKMQ (reference sequence). The CDR3 has 14 amino acids. The CDR3 here is CASSLKGWSSPLHF. The CDR3 DNA is TGTGCCAGCAGCTTAAAGGGTTGGAGTTCACCCCTCCACTTT.

This clone was recorded a few times. The rearrangement uses TRBV7-9 and TRBJ1-2; D may be TRBD1 (6 bases). The V end lost 4 bases, the J end lost 1 base, and 10 bases lay between the germline ends. The length of the CDR3 is 14 residues. Germline lookup yields CDR1 SEHNR and CDR2 FQNEAQ (reference sequence). The CDR3 DNA is TGTGCCAGCAGCTCCTTGGACAGTAACTATGGCTACACCTTC. Encoded protein: CASSSLDSNYGYTF.

The chain uses TRBV9 and TRBJ2-7; 9 bases match TRBD2. J was trimmed by 0 bases and V by 2 bases; bases with no gene match: 6. The germline gives CDR1 SGDLS, CDR2 YYNGEE. The CDR3 is 16 residues long. The DNA of the CDR3 is TGTGCCAGCAGCGTGGCAGCGGGGGGAAGCTCCTACGAGCAGTACTTC. It specifies CASSVAAGGSSYEQYF.

V usage is TRBV4-1 and J usage is TRBJ1-1; D gene unclear. CDR3 length: 13 amino acids. Germline V gene sequence: CDR1 MGHRA, CDR2 YSYEKL. V gave up 2 bases and J gave up 1 base, with 5 bases separating them. CDR3 region: CASSQIGNTEAFF. Written as DNA, the CDR3 is TGCGCCAGCAGCCAAATCGGGAACACTGAAGCTTTCTTT.

The J gene is TRBJ1-2, the V gene TRBV7-2, with D possibly being TRBD1 (6 bases). Trimming took off 1 base at V and 0 bases at J, with 12 bases between the two ends. CDR3 length equals 16 residues. Germline CDR1 is SGHTA and CDR2 is FQGNSA. The CDR3 nucleotides read TGTGCCAGCAGCTTAGATATCAGGGGAACTAACTATGGCTACACCTTC. Translated: CASSLDIRGTNYGYTF. Variable domain in full (rest from reference TRBV7-2 and TRBJ1-2): GAGVSQSPSNKVTEKGKDVELRCDPISGHTALYWYRQSLGQGLEFLIYFQGNSAPDKSGLPSDRFSAERTGGSVSTLTIQRTQQEDSAVYLCASSLDIRGTNYGYTFGSGTRLTVV.

This sequence joins TRBV2 and TRBJ1-2; a possible D gene is TRBD1 (6 bases). Per germline, CDR1 SNHLY and CDR2 FYNNEI. The CDR3 is made up of 15 amino acids. Trimming stripped 6 bases from V and 2 bases from J, with 16 bases between. In DNA, the CDR3 is TGTGCCAGCAGCGTTCAGGGGAACCCCAACTATGGCTACACCTTC. This translates into CASSVQGNPNYGYTF.

The V and J genes are TRBV12-3 or TRBV12-4 and TRBJ1-2; D is undetermined. V was trimmed by 6 bases and J by 8 bases, leaving 16 bases between them. The CDR3 runs to 13 residues. CDR3 bases: TGTGCCAGCAGCCGGACCGGGCAAGGCGGCTACACCTTC. This encodes CASSRTGQGGYTF.

This clone was observed a few times. V and J are TRBV7-2 and TRBJ1-5; 9 bases line up with TRBD1. CDR3 size: 16 residues. From germline, CDR1 is SGHTA and CDR2 FQGNSA. The ends lost 5 bases at V and 4 bases at J; junction bases unmatched: 9. The CDR3 protein is CASSPETGGVNQPQHF. The DNA for the CDR3 is TGTGCCAGCAGCCCAGAGACAGGGGGGGTTAATCAGCCCCAGCATTTT.

The chain couples TRBV7-8 to TRBJ1-6; D is ambiguous. Trimming stripped 5 bases from V and 10 bases from J, with 18 bases between. The length of the CDR3 is 15 residues. Per germline, CDR1 SGHVS and CDR2 FQNEAQ. The CDR3 reads CASSKQTAGISPLHF. The CDR3 nucleotides read TGTGCCAGCAGCAAGCAGACGGCGGGAATCTCACCCCTCCACTTT. The complete variable domain, with remaining parts taken from reference TRBV7-8 and TRBJ1-6, reads GAGVSQSPRYKVAKRGQDVALRCDPISGHVSLFWYQQALGQGPEFLTYFQNEAQLDKSGLPSDRFFAERPEGSVSTLKIQRTQQEDSAVYLCASSKQTAGISPLHFGNGTRLTVT.

This chain connects TRBV7-9 to TRBJ1-1; maybe TRBD1 (5 bases). V lost 1 base and J lost 4, with 13 bases in between. This CDR3 comprises 15 residues. Germline V lookup: CDR1 SEHNR, CDR2 FQNEAQ (reference sequence). The CDR3 sequence is CASSLEGAGGTEAFF. CDR3 in DNA: TGTGCCAGCAGCTTAGAAGGGGCCGGGGGCACTGAAGCTTTCTTT.

V is TRBV15 and J is TRBJ2-7, with TRBD1 matching 9 bases. V trimming: 5 bases; J trimming: 2 bases; junction bases outside the gene matches: 7. CDR1 and CDR2 (germline): LNHNV, YYDKDF (reference sequence). The CDR3 runs 15 residues. The CDR3 loop reads CATSPPRTGAYEQYF. In DNA, the CDR3 is TGTGCCACCAGCCCTCCACGGACAGGGGCCTACGAGCAGTACTTC.

The chain couples TRBV5-6 to TRBJ1-1; D is unclear. V dropped 5 bases and J dropped 3 bases, with 14 bases sitting between them. This CDR3 comprises 14 residues. Germline V CDR1 and CDR2: SGHDT, YYEEEE. CDR3 nucleotide sequence: TGTGCCAGCAGTCTTGTTAGGGAGTACACTGAAGCTTTCTTT. Its protein is CASSLVREYTEAFF.

The rearrangement links TRBV7-2 to TRBJ1-3; 8 bases align to TRBD1. V was pared by 5 bases and J by 9 bases, with 12 bases of the junction left unmatched. The V gene's germline CDR1 is SGHTA and CDR2 FQGNSA. The length of the CDR3 is 15 residues. CDR3 protein: CASSPWGQDDGTIYF. DNA for the CDR3: TGTGCCAGCAGCCCCTGGGGACAGGATGATGGCACCATATATTTT.

This clone was counted between two and nine times. Different DNA sequences within this sample yield the same CDR3. This chain uses TRBV11-2 with TRBJ2-7; D remains ambiguous. The germline V and J ends were trimmed by 1 base and 4 bases, with 5 bases remaining between them. There are 12 residues in the CDR3. CDR1 is SGHAT and CDR2 is FQNNGV in the germline V gene. The CDR3 region is CASSLGEYEQYF. For the CDR3, the DNA is TGTGCCAGCAGCTTAGGTGAATACGAGCAGTACTTC.

The J gene is TRBJ1-1, the V gene TRBV7-2; 9 nucleotides align to TRBD1. The CDR3 extends over 14 amino acids. Germline V CDR1 and CDR2: SGHTA, FQGNSA. Trimming at V came to 5 bases and at J to 4 bases, leaving 5 bases not matched to a gene. CDR3 in DNA: TGTGCCAGCAGCCCTTGGACAGGGGCCACTGAAGCTTTCTTT. Its translation is CASSPWTGATEAFF.

V is TRBV18 and J is TRBJ2-2, with a weak D call TRBD1 (5 bases). The germline V gene encodes CDR1 KGHSH and CDR2 LQKENI. V was cut by 3 bases and J by 0 bases, with 8 bases left in between. CDR3 size: 15 residues. The CDR3 loop is CASSPTTANTGELFF. CDR3 sequence (DNA): TGTGCCAGCTCACCTACGACAGCGAACACCGGGGAGCTGTTTTTT.

The gene calls are TRBV21-1 and TRBJ1-1. TRBV21-1 is a listed pseudogene. This CDR3 is built from 16 residues. The CDR3 is CASSGREDTTASEAFF. CDR3 DNA: TGTGCCAGCAGCGGACGGGAGGACACAACGGCCAGTGAAGCTTTCTTT.

The chain recombines TRBV2 with TRBJ2-3; TRBD2 is a possible D gene (5 bases). CDR1 is SNHLY, CDR2 FYNNEI, per germline. The CDR3 runs to 15 residues. V was shortened by 6 bases and J by 6 bases, with 19 bases between the two germline ends. In DNA, the CDR3 is TGTGCCAGCAGCGCTGGACCCTCTGGGGAGGATACGCAGTATTTT. Protein: CASSAGPSGEDTQYF.

The chain is built from TRBV15 and TRBJ2-7; D may be TRBD2 (6 bases). In germline, CDR1 is LNHNV, CDR2 YYDKDF (reference sequence). The CDR3 length is 13 residues. V was clipped by 2 bases and J by 5 bases, with 10 bases between them. In nucleotides, the CDR3 is TGTGCCACCAGCAGAAAATCGGGAGACGAGCAGTACTTC. This encodes CATSRKSGDEQYF.

The genes are TRBV5-1 and TRBJ2-3, with 15 nucleotides matching TRBD2. CDR1 SGHRS and CDR2 YFSETQ come from the germline V gene. The V and J ends lost 2 bases and 0 bases, in that order; junction bases with no gene match: 1. The CDR3 runs 17 residues. The CDR3 coding sequence is TGCGCCAGCAGCTTAGGACTAGCGGGGGGGAGCACAGATACGCAGTATTTT. Translation: CASSLGLAGGSTDTQYF.

This clone was observed a few times. The rearrangement uses TRBV29-1 and TRBJ1-2, with D unclear. Germline V CDR1 and CDR2: SQVTM, ANQGSEA. The CDR3 contains 14 residues. The V end lost 4 bases, the J end lost 0 bases, and 12 bases lay between the germline ends. The CDR3 here is CSVASTASNYGYTF. The CDR3 DNA sequence: TGCAGCGTTGCTTCTACAGCCTCTAACTATGGCTACACCTTC.

CDR3 in amino acids: CASSVDQAYNSPLHF. The CDR3 nucleotides read TGTGCCAGCAGCGTAGACCAGGCTTATAATTCACCCCTCCACTTT. The rearrangement uses TRBV9 and TRBJ1-6; no clear D. CDR3 size: 15 residues. V was shortened by 0 bases and J by 4 bases, with 8 bases between the two germline ends. CDR1 and CDR2 (germline): SGDLS, YYNGEE.

In its sample, this clone was seen a few times. V gene TRBV19 combines with J gene TRBJ1-1, with D uncertain. Looked up from germline, CDR1 is LNHDA and CDR2 is SQIVND (reference sequence). CDR3 length: 13 amino acids. Deletions cut 6 bases from V and 1 base from J, with 9 bases between. The CDR3 protein is CASRWTENTEAFF. CDR3 bases: TGTGCCAGTAGATGGACGGAGAACACTGAAGCTTTCTTT.

The chain is built from TRBV6-5 and TRBJ1-2; D is ambiguous. Germline V gene sequence: CDR1 MNHEY, CDR2 SVGAGI. This CDR3 region has 11 residues. V was clipped by 8 bases and J by 5 bases, with 9 bases between them. The CDR3 DNA follows: TGTGCCAGCGGAGGACCGTATGGCTACACCTTC. This codes for CASGGPYGYTF.